This T cell receptor (beta chain) is drawn from a study of shared clonotypes between healthy human individuals (dated by TCRdb to 2020 to 2021). Turning to the overall study: A couple of women and three men aged 18 to 49 years were included in the cohort. To increase sequencing depth and limit assay-specific biases, different laboratories used diverse techniques to prepare libraries and sequence TCR repertoires. Each donor's leukapheresis produced roughly between about 0.9 and 9.5 billion PBMCs. Per donor, three plates each were used for CD4 naive and CD4 memory, two for CD8 naive, and one for CD8 memory. To estimate repertoire size and how much clonotypes are shared between individuals, the study performed deep sequencing of blood TCR repertoires from roughly five healthy adults. The paper's findings and limits, for the study overall: Rarefaction of sorted-subset datasets indicated incomplete sequencing despite the large sequencing depth. Because the study included only a small number of donors, the genetic and exposure-history diversity represented was limited. Sampling was restricted to blood, and TCR repertoires in tissues likely differ from the TCR repertoires found in blood. Based on pairwise subsampling, the degree of clonotype sharing among donors was expected to be affected by sequencing depth. Estimated clonotype richness was generally larger for naive than for memory subsets. Roughly 5% of naive CD4, around 3.5% of naive CD8, about 2.5% of memory CD4, and around 0.4% of memory CD8 clonotypes were shared across four donors. Higher generation probabilities were observed for clonotypes shared by all four sorted-subset donors than for non-shared clonotypes.

Using the deep immunoSEQ assay, multiplex PCR amplified TCR CDR3 regions from genomic DNA. Extracted genomic DNA from each cell subset was spread evenly across all wells of several immunoSEQ 96-well plates, with each plate serving as a replicate. For sorted subsets, about 220 ng of genomic DNA, equivalent to roughly 33,000 T cell genomes, went into each replicate PCR. The purified libraries were quantified using a Qubit 3.0 fluorometer, sized with a Bioanalyzer 2100, and then quantified again using the KAPA Library Quantification kit. Each immunoSEQ 96-well plate was sequenced on its own single-read 150-cycle Illumina NextSeq 550 flow cell. On the authors' methods: The immunoSEQ output contained only junctional sequences without quality scores, so filtering could not match that applied to full-length reads. To assign V/J genes and CDR3, sequences were annotated using PyIR, a Python wrapper for IgBLAST v1.9, with IMGT germline references. Any read was removed if the V/J assignment was weak (E-value above 1e-6), the CDR3 was missing, or the read contained stop codons, out-of-frame junctions, or ambiguous translated residues. V3J clonotypes were defined as sequences sharing an identical inferred V gene, J gene, and CDR3 amino acid sequence. Percentage overlap between repertoires was calculated by dividing the number of shared unique clonotypes by the size of the smaller repertoire. Richness of each repertoire was evaluated using RTK rarefaction, the Chao1 estimator, and Recon v2.1 estimates of unobserved clonotypes. Generation probabilities were computed with OLGA for all TCRbeta clonotypes obtained by the gDNA method from a handful of donors. Drawn from immuneACCESS, this table holds only the in-frame rearrangements with V and J called that TCRdb kept. Clones are partly lost; checked studies trace under half to an unresolved V gene and leave the rest unexplained. Clone size and the V and J calls come from that table; the DNA yielded D and trimming. The sample table holds some 300,000 clones, of which over 70% were seen once. The leading ten clones occupy around 9.3% of the sample.

On this clone: No cognate antigen has been identified for it. No base quality information exists; no much larger clone differs at one position.

Trimming removed 0 bases from V and 2 bases from J; the gene matches leave 2 bases unexplained. CDR1 and CDR2 were assigned from the germline V gene as MNHNS and SASEGT. From its cysteine to its phenylalanine, the CDR3 spans 15 amino acids. The retained sequence is limited to the CDR3, 45 bases, with the frame set at the first base. Healthy HIV-negative adults with no recently reported acute infections or vaccinations were included as donors. Only Caucasian adults living in Nashville, Tennessee, USA were represented among the donors. CD4+ T cells were enriched by magnetic negative selection; naive cells were then positively selected on CD45RA, and the negative fraction formed the memory subset. After blood collection by leukapheresis, PBMCs were isolated using Ficoll-Histopaque density gradient centrifugation and then cryopreserved in the vapor phase of liquid nitrogen. Analytical flow cytometry was used to check the purity and quantity of every magnetically sorted T cell population. Genomic DNA was isolated from every sorted fraction and measured by UV absorbance on a Nanodrop 2000c.

The sequence derives from a man aged 25-45 years in good health. This receptor chain uses TRBV6-1 and TRBJ2-7; 9 bases in between match TRBD2. The sequenced material came from memory CD4+ T cells sorted from blood. Sample cell subset or site, as interpreted from the label and publication: CD45RA-negative fraction. The DNA is TGTGCCAGCAGTGAAGCAGGGACTAGCACCTACGAGCAGTACTTC. It is translated as CASSEAGTSTYEQYF.